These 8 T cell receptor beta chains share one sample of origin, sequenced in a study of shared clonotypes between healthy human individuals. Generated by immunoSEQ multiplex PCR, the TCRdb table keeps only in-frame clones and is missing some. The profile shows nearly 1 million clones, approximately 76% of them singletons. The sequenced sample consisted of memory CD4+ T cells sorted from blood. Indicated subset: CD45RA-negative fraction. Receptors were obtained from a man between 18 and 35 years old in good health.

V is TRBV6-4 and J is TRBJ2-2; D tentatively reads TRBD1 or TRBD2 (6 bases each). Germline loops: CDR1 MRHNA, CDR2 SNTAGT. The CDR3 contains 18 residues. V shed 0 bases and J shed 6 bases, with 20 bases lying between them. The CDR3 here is CASSDSGGRSPRPGELFF. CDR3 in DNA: TGTGCCAGCAGTGACTCAGGGGGGCGGTCCCCAAGGCCCGGGGAGCTGTTTTTT.

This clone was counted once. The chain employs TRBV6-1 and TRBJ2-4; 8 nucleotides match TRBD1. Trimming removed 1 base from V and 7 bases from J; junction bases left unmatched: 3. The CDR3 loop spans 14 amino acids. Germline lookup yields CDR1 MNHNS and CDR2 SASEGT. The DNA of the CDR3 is TGTGCCAGCAGTGAAGGGGACAGGTGGAACATTCAGTACTTC. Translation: CASSEGDRWNIQYF.

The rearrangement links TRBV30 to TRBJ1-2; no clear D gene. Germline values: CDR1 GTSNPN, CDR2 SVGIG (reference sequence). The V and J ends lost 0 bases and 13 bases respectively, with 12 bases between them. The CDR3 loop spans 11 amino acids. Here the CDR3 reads CAWSVGASSTF. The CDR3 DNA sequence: TGTGCCTGGAGTGTAGGAGCCTCGAGCACCTTC.

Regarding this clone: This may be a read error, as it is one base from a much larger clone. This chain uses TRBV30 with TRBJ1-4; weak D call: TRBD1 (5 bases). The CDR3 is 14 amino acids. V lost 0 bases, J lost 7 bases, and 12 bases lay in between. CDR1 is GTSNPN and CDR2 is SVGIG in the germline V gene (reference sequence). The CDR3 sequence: CAWSVGQGSEKLFF. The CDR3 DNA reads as TGTGCCTGGAGTGTAGGGCAGGGAAGTGAAAAACTGTTTTTT.

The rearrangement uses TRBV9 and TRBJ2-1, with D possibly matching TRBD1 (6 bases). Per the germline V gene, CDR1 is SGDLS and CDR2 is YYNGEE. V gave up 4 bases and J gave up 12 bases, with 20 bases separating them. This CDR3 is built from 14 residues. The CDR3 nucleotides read TGTGCCAGCAGCAGGACAGATGGAGGTACTGGGCAGTTCTTC. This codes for CASSRTDGGTGQFF.

The CDR3 here is CASSQGGSSYNSPLHF. CDR3 coding DNA: TGTGCCAGCAGTCAAGGGGGGAGCTCCTATAATTCACCCCTCCACTTT. The chain links TRBV28 to TRBJ1-6; weak D call: TRBD1 (6 bases). V was shortened by 5 bases and J by 0 bases, with 11 bases between the two germline ends. The CDR3 sequence is 16 residues long. Germline-derived CDR1 and CDR2 are MDHEN and SYDVKM.

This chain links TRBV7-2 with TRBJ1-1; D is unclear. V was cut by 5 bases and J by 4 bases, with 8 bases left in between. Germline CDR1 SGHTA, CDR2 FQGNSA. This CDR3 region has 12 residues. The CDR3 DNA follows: TGTGCCAGCAGCAACCCCCTCACTGAAGCTTTCTTT. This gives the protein CASSNPLTEAFF.

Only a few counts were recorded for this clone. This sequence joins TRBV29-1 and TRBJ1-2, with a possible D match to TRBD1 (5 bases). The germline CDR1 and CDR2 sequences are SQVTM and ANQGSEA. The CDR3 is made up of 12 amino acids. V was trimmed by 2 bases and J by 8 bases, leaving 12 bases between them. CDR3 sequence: CSVERQGGGYTF. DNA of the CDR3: TGCAGCGTTGAACGGCAGGGAGGCGGCTACACCTTC.